Shown below are 15 T cell receptor beta chains from a single sample sequenced in a study of persistence of HIV-infected CD4 T cells. This was the immunoSEQ version 4 assay in survey mode. The protocol was immunoSEQ multiplex PCR, while the TCRdb copy is restricted to in-frame clones and leaves out a portion. The sample yields tens of thousands of clones, 88% seen once. Nonspecific anti-CD3/anti-CD28 bead stimulation represents the broad CD4+ T cell repertoire. Sorting of responding CD4+ T cells relied on upregulated CD40 ligand together with CD69. These receptors are not linked to any known antigen. This material consisted of CD4+ T cells sorted from PBMCs after 18-hour stimulation, taken from a patient who received antiretroviral therapy. These receptors were collected from an adult woman with HIV who was CMV-seropositive.

The chain employs TRBV6-1 and TRBJ2-7; D call uncertain. This CDR3 has 15 amino acids. Germline CDR1 is MNHNS and CDR2 is SASEGT. V was cut by 2 bases and J by 6 bases, with 17 bases left in between. The CDR3, as DNA: TGTGCCAGCAGTGAATGGGCAGGCTACGGTTCCGAGCAGTACGTC. The encoded protein is CASSEWAGYGSEQYV.

The chain joins TRBV7-3 to TRBJ1-6, with D unresolved. CDR1 is SGHTA and CDR2 is FQGTGA in the germline V gene. V dropped 0 bases and J dropped 5 bases, with 5 bases sitting between them. The length of the CDR3 is 14 residues. Here the CDR3 DNA reads TGTGCCAGCAGCTTAACCGGGGATAATTCACCCCTCCACTTT. Its protein is CASSLTGDNSPLHF.

The rearrangement uses TRBV7-5 and TRBJ1-1. TRBV7-5 is marked as a pseudogene. The CDR3 contains 14 residues. The CDR3 protein is CVRSLGGRGTEAFF. Written as DNA, the CDR3 is TGTGTCAGAAGCTTAGGTGGGCGGGGCACTGAAGCTTTCTTT.

The chain combines TRBV30 with TRBJ1-1; 8 bases are shared with TRBD1. The CDR3 length is 14 residues. Germline V gene data show CDR1 as GTSNPN and CDR2 as SVGIG (reference sequence). Germline trimming cut 4 bases from V and 3 bases from J; bases unmatched to any gene: 7. The DNA for the CDR3 is TGTGCCTGGACCCCAGGGGGCCCGTACACTGAAGCTTTCTTT. Amino acid sequence: CAWTPGGPYTEAFF.

The J gene is TRBJ1-2, the V gene TRBV7-6, with D possibly matching TRBD1 (6 bases). The V end was cut by 1 base, the J end by 7 bases, with 16 bases between. Germline loops: CDR1 SGHVS, CDR2 FNYEAQ. The CDR3 covers 15 residues. As DNA, the CDR3 is TGTGCCAGCAGCTTAGTCTCGGGGGGCAGCGGTGGCTACACCTTC. Translated: CASSLVSGGSGGYTF. Variable domain in full (rest from reference TRBV7-6 and TRBJ1-2): GAGVSQSPRYKVTKRGQDVALRCDPISGHVSLYWYRQALGQGPEFLTYFNYEAQQDKSGLPNDRFSAERPEGSISTLTIQRTEQRDSAMYRCASSLVSGGSGGYTFGSGTRLTVV.

The genes are TRBV10-2 and TRBJ2-1; tentative D call: TRBD2 (6 bases). CDR1 WSHSY and CDR2 SAAADI come from the germline V gene. This CDR3 is 14 amino acids long. V was clipped by 7 bases and J by 8 bases, with 18 bases between them. The DNA for the CDR3 is TGCGCCAGCATAGGTGGGGGGAGGAAGGATGAGCAGTTCTTC. It is translated as CASIGGGRKDEQFF.

The V call is TRBV7-3, the J call TRBJ2-1, with D tentatively TRBD1 (5 bases). The V end was cut by 5 bases, the J end by 4 bases, with 9 bases between. The germline V gene encodes CDR1 SGHTA and CDR2 FQGTGA. The CDR3 sequence is 13 residues long. This CDR3 is CASSRPGYNEQFF. The CDR3 bases are TGTGCCAGCAGCCGCCCAGGGTACAATGAGCAGTTCTTC.

This sequence joins TRBV19 and TRBJ2-4; TRBD1 matches 7 bases. The CDR3 is made up of 17 amino acids. V trimming: 6 bases; J trimming: 0 bases; junction bases outside the gene matches: 11. Germline V gene data show CDR1 as LNHDA and CDR2 as SQIVND (reference sequence). DNA for the CDR3: TGTGCCAGTAGCCCGGGGACAGCAAGGGTAGCCAAAAACATTCAGTACTTC. Amino acid sequence: CASSPGTARVAKNIQYF.

CDR3 coding DNA: TGTGCCCTCCAAAACCCCCCGGTCCAAGAGACCCAGTACTTC. It translates to CALQNPPVQETQYF. This sequence joins TRBV30 and TRBJ2-5, with D unresolved. In germline, CDR1 is GTSNPN, CDR2 SVGIG (reference sequence). The ends were cut back, 8 bases at V and 1 base at J, with 17 bases in the middle. The CDR3 totals 14 residues.

In regard to this clone: The CDR3 does not close with the conserved phenylalanine or tryptophan, likely indicating a read error. No DNA is shown, since the ends of the CDR3 on it are uncertain; the CDR3 is the one TCRdb lists. The genes are TRBV18 and TRBJ2-7; TRBD1 is the table's D call, not checked against the DNA. Per germline, CDR1 KGHSH and CDR2 LQKENI. Termini included, the CDR3 measures 13 amino acids. The CDR3 reads CASSPADREAPYL.

The chain joins TRBV28 to TRBJ2-7; tentative D call: TRBD1 (5 bases). This CDR3 comprises 13 residues. Per the germline V gene, CDR1 is MDHEN and CDR2 is SYDVKM. The ends were cut back, 5 bases at V and 2 bases at J, with 10 bases in the middle. Here the CDR3 DNA reads TGTGCCAGCAGTCCAGCAGGGACCTACGAGCAGTACGTC. This translates into CASSPAGTYEQYV.

The V call is TRBV21-1, the J call TRBJ2-5. TRBV21-1 is described as a pseudogene. The length of the CDR3 is 14 residues. This CDR3 is CASSKAGRQETQYF. In DNA, the CDR3 is TGTGCCAGCAGCAAAGCAGGCCGGCAAGAGACCCAGTACTTC.

V is TRBV19 and J is TRBJ1-4; D ambiguous. The ends were cut back, 4 bases at V and 3 bases at J, with 9 bases in the middle. The germline CDR1 and CDR2 sequences are LNHDA and SQIVND (reference sequence). CDR3 length: 14 residues. The CDR3 sequence is CASSTATANEKLFF. In DNA, the CDR3 is TGTGCCAGTAGTACAGCAACAGCTAATGAAAAACTGTTTTTT.

This chain joins TRBV6-1 and TRBJ1-4, with D perhaps matching TRBD1 (6 bases). CDR1 and CDR2 from the germline V gene are MNHNS and SASEGT. V was pared by 5 bases and J by 4 bases, with 11 bases between. The CDR3 extends over 14 amino acids. The CDR3 sequence: CASSPDRDNEKLFF. DNA of the CDR3: TGTGCCAGCAGTCCGGACAGAGATAATGAAAAACTGTTTTTT.

The rearrangement links TRBV5-5 to TRBJ2-1, with D hard to call. The CDR3 is 13 residues long. CDR1 is SGHKS, CDR2 YYEKEE, per germline (reference sequence). Deletions cut 6 bases from V and 4 bases from J, with 11 bases between. CDR3 in amino acids: CASTLAIYNEQFF. In nucleotides, the CDR3 is TGTGCCAGCACGCTTGCGATTTACAATGAGCAGTTCTTC.